This T cell receptor beta chain was obtained from a study of blood T cell repertoires in COVID-19. About the research overall: COVID-19 samples collected from the United States, Italy and Spain covered acute and convalescent phases.

In the original workflow: Cell counts per sample came from amplifying reference gene primers. Clones were read by immunoSEQ multiplex PCR, and TCRdb kept only the in-frame ones, dropping some. V and J calls and clone size are given by that table; D and trimming were obtained from the DNA. The sample yields 100,000 to 150,000 clones, about four fifths seen once. With respect to this clone: Other DNA variants within this sample encode the same CDR3.

The length of the CDR3 is 14 residues. The germline V gene has CDR1 SGHRS and CDR2 YFSETQ. Between the trimmed V and J ends, which lost 3 bases and 1 base, there was a span of 5 bases. This clonotype was sampled from a man aged 55-75 years with acute or convalescent COVID-19. The sequencing input was peripheral blood. The genes are TRBV5-1 and TRBJ2-6; no definite D call. The CDR3 loop is CASSSGSGANVLTF. The CDR3 DNA reads TGCGCCAGCAGCTCAGGATCTGGGGCCAACGTCCTGACTTTC.